The source of this TCR beta chain is a study of blood T cell repertoires in COVID-19 (dated by TCRdb to the early 2020s). For context, the study as a whole: Samples covering the acute and convalescent phases of COVID-19 were provided by collaborators in the United States, Italy and Spain. The samples were drawn from the first 160 participants of the ongoing ImmuneRACE study and from about 1,200 subjects provided by 6 global collaborators. The repertoires were released in a freely available public database meant as a resource for research on the immune response to SARS-CoV-2. Deeply sampled blood TCRbeta repertoires from subjects exposed to, actively infected with, or recovered from COVID-19 were included in the dataset. Sample metadata almost always included a de-identified subject ID, COVID-19 status, age in years and sex. The prospective study material was composed of cDNA or gDNA derived from T cells, B-cell-depleted T cells, or PBMCs. HLA class I and class II types, where available, came from metadata supplied by the sample provider rather than from assay-based typing. Study-wide conclusions, independent of this receptor: Clinical and demographic metadata were provided uncurated, with the amount varying by source and participant.

Taken from the germline V gene, the CDR1 and CDR2 loops are SGHTA and FQGNSA. Cut back by 4 bases and 6 bases, the V and J ends lie 17 bases apart. Spanning cysteine to phenylalanine, the CDR3 consists of 15 amino acids. Of all the DNA, just the CDR3 is kept, 45 bases in frame from base 1. As regards this clone: Its binding antigen is unknown. No per-base quality is available; no much larger clone lies one base away.

The immunoSEQ Assay, a bias-controlled multiplex PCR, was used to amplify TCRbeta CDR3 regions from genomic DNA. Under the source paper's analysis protocol: Within the assay, amplification of reference gene primers was used to estimate how many nucleated cells each sample contained. Sequence reads were collapsed and filtered to measure the absolute abundance of every unique TCRbeta CDR3 rearrangement. For each sample, productive Simpson clonality was calculated as the square root of Simpson's diversity index over productive rearrangements. TCRdb mirrors the immuneACCESS table, restricted to in-frame sequences. Some clones are absent from its copies; in checked studies, under half trace to an unresolved V gene, and the reason for the others is unknown. V and J calls and clone size are as listed in that table; D and trimming were resolved from the DNA. Counted in this sample were around 290,000 clones; about 90% of them appeared once. Around 7.8% of the sample is held by the ten biggest clonotypes.

A second Seattle source provided samples from volunteer blood donors who had recovered from COVID-19. Whole blood was collected in K2EDTA tubes by collaborating institutions according to the institutions' own protocols. Collaborator samples were shipped for TCRbeta analysis as frozen whole blood, isolated PBMCs, or DNA extracted from either sample type. Recombination joined TRBV7-2 with TRBJ2-3; TRBD2 might be the D gene, on 6 matching bases. The receptor's source is a woman between 45 and 60 years old who had recovered from COVID-19. Input material: peripheral blood. CDR3 reads: CASSSSPGEADTQYF. The sequenced DNA is TGTGCCAGCAGCTCCAGCCCGGGAGAGGCGGATACGCAGTATTTT.